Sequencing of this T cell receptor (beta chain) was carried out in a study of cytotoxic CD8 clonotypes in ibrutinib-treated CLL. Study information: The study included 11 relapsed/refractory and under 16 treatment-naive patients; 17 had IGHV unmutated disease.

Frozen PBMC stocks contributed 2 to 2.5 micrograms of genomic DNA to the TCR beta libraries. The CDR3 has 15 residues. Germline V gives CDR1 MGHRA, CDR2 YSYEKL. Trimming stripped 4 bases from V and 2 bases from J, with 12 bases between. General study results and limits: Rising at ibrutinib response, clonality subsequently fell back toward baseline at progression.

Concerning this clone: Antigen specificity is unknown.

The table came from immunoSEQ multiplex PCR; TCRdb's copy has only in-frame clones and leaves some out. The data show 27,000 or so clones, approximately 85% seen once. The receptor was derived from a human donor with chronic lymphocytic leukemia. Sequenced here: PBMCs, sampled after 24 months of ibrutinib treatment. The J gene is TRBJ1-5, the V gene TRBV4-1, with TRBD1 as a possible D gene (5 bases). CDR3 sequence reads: CASSLGTPGNQPQHF. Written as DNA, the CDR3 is TGCGCCAGCAGCCTCGGGACCCCCGGCAATCAGCCCCAGCATTTT.